This T cell receptor beta chain came from a study of cytotoxic CD8 clonotypes in ibrutinib-treated CLL. As for the study in general: Patients: about 11 relapsed/refractory, roughly 15 treatment-naive, about 18 IGHV unmutated. Each sample contained, on average, approximately 230,000 productive templates and nearly 95,000 productive rearrangements.

This CDR3 has 17 amino acids. Germline V gene lookup returns CDR1 SGHNT and CDR2 YYREEE (reference sequence). V gave up 4 bases and J gave up 5 bases; unmatched junction bases: 14. Repertoires were generated with immunoSEQ multiplex PCR, while TCRdb's copy carries only in-frame clones and drops some. The sample records around 160,000 clones, about 80% being singletons. The study, taken as a whole, reports: Age-matched healthy donor levels were exceeded by baseline clonality, which tracked circulating CD8+ T-cell counts. Higher clonality was seen at ibrutinib response and a return toward baseline at progression.

This clone was counted a single time. The target antigen is unknown. The sample here was PBMCs, taken after 12 months of ibrutinib treatment. This receptor was identified in a human donor with chronic lymphocytic leukemia. The chain joins TRBV5-4 to TRBJ2-1; 8 bases are shared with TRBD2. The CDR3 loop reads CASSPRQSAGGHNEQFF. The CDR3 DNA reads TGTGCCAGCAGCCCACGCCAATCCGCGGGAGGCCACAATGAGCAGTTCTTC.